This T cell receptor beta chain stems from a study of CD4 and CD8 cells across lung adenocarcinoma regions listed by TCRdb under 2018. Context from the whole study: The study compared tumor centers with tumor margins to examine intratumor heterogeneity of the T cell receptor repertoire.

The donors were patients who had localized lung adenocarcinoma, which is a subtype of non-small cell lung cancer. These samples came from the margins of localized lung adenocarcinomas. For TCR repertoire analysis, CD8+ T cells taken from tumor tissue were profiled apart from CD4+ T cells. From the cysteine through the phenylalanine, the CDR3 covers 14 amino acids. Only CDR3 DNA is held: 42 bases, read in frame from base 1. CDR1 is given as MNHEY and CDR2 as SMNVEV, both from the germline V gene (reference sequence). Library construction relied on PCR. This sample was sequenced with a HiSeq X Ten. TCRdb applied fastp at Q25 and MiXCR to the public reads, then kept only in-frame beta chains. Rows merge per CDR3 protein into single entries with the most common DNA and genes. The table for this sample lists 5,500 to 7,000 distinct CDR3 sequences; under 50% of them were counted only once. Of the sample, more than 75% is held by the ten largest clones.

To note about this clonotype: Its antigen remains undetermined. Base qualities were left out, and no much larger clone turns up one base away.

Source material: CD8+ T cells from the margin of a lung tumor. According to the study, the label for this sample's cell subset or site signals: tumor margin region. The rearranged segments are TRBV27 and TRBJ2-3, and perhaps TRBD2 as D gene, on 5 matching bases. This receptor was identified in a male donor with lung adenocarcinoma. The CD4 and CD8 labels of this study may be unreliable. The CDR3: CAGSGRREQNTQYF. DNA sequence: TGTGCGGGCAGTGGGCGCCGGGAACAAAATACGCAGTATTTT.